This T cell receptor beta chain appears in the sequencing data of a study of cytomegalovirus exposure and HLA in healthy donors. Study findings and constraints: An assumption of roughly uniform sequencing depth across donors underlay the presence/absence analyses.

Details on this clone: Its antigen is still unknown.

Germline CDR1 is KGHSH and CDR2 is LQKENI. The ends were cut back, 2 bases at V and 2 bases at J, with 6 bases in the middle. This CDR3 region has 13 residues. The primer mix had 60 Vbeta and 13 Jbeta primers. Produced via immunoSEQ multiplex PCR; TCRdb's table is partial and in-frame only. The table records some 170,000 clones, just over 75% of them present only once. The rearrangement uses TRBV18 and TRBJ2-5; D unresolved. The TCR originated in a woman in her sixties in good health and CMV-seropositive. The material sequenced was PBMCs. CDR3 region: CASSPFLQETQYF. In DNA, the CDR3 is TGTGCCAGCTCACCATTCCTGCAAGAGACCCAGTACTTC.